What follows describes a single T cell receptor (beta chain). Antigen unknown. The entry originates in a study of CD4 T cells in relation to SARS-CoV-2 and coronaviruses. On the study more broadly: No peptide or an HIV-1 Nef peptide pool served as negative control.

Libraries were prepared by immunoSEQ multiplex PCR; TCRdb keeps only in-frame clonotypes and omits some of them. The table records about 21,000 clones, over 70% of them present only once. Unexposed donor CD4+ T cells date from about 2011-2019, before the COVID-19 pandemic. After ten to eleven days of culture, CD4+ T cells were isolated. CDR3 length: 19 amino acids. The TCR originated in a human donor in good health. Material for sequencing was CD4+ T cells from PBMCs, cultured in vitro. The gene calls are TRBV21-1 and TRBJ2-2; whether TRBD2, the table's D call, matches the DNA was not checked. TRBV21-1 is flagged as a pseudogene. The chain's CDR3 is CASSIIRLAGGNNTGELFF. CDR3 nucleotides: TGTGCCAGCAGCATCATACGTCTAGCGGGAGGAAATAACACCGGGGAGCTGTTTTTT.